A single sample gave rise to the 3 T cell receptor beta chains below, sequenced in a study of siplizumab effects on memory and regulatory T cells. Using immunoSEQ multiplex PCR, the repertoire was profiled, and TCRdb retains in-frame clones only, with some absent. The top ten hold about 1.5% of the sample, which has over 80,000 clones, around 94% seen once. Sequencing was performed on non-Treg CD4+ T cells sorted from blood. The receptor source for this set is a human donor in good health.

This chain links TRBV18 with TRBJ1-6; perhaps TRBD1 as D (5 bases). Between the trimmed V and J ends, which lost 1 base and 7 bases, there was a span of 11 bases. Germline V gives CDR1 KGHSH, CDR2 LQKENI. CDR3 size: 15 residues. The CDR3 is CASSPRKQDNSPLHF. The CDR3 nucleotides read TGTGCCAGCTCACCACGTAAACAGGACAATTCACCCCTCCACTTT.

The chain uses TRBV10-2 and TRBJ1-5; D gene unclear. Deletions cut 2 bases from V and 6 bases from J, with 11 bases between. Per the germline V gene, CDR1 is WSHSY and CDR2 is SAAADI. The CDR3 consists of 14 residues. This CDR3 is CASSEVVEGQPQHF. In DNA form, the CDR3 reads TGCGCCAGCAGTGAGGTAGTGGAGGGTCAGCCCCAGCATTTT.

This rearrangement joins TRBV9 to TRBJ2-5, with TRBD2 matching 11 bases. V was pared by 4 bases and J by 6 bases, with 11 bases of the junction left unmatched. Germline CDR1 is SGDLS and CDR2 is YYNGEE. The CDR3 consists of 16 residues. The CDR3 loop reads CASSPTAGTSGKTQYF. The CDR3 DNA sequence: TGTGCCAGCAGCCCCACGGCCGGGACTAGCGGAAAGACCCAGTACTTC.